This TCR beta chain was observed in a study of T cell repertoires in cytomegalovirus infection (dated by TCRdb to between 2017 and 2020). A note on the overall study: Donor HLA type was relevant to the analysis, as public TCR beta signatures indicated carriage of CMV infection together with the matching HLA type. Here is what the overall study found, with its caveats: In the ex vivo response, HLA-C-restricted CMV-specific TCR beta clonotypes were dominant, and in two of eight donors the single most frequent clonotype came from this HLA-C-restricted group. In both this cohort and an independent roughly 400-donor cohort, the cumulative frequency of public TCR beta family members distinguished carriers of CMV infection plus the relevant HLA type.

V trim: 5 bases; J trim: 8 bases; unmatched bases: 11. Its CDR3 holds 15 amino acids, cysteine through phenylalanine. Only the CDR3 DNA stays, 45 bases, in frame from base 1. The germline V gene (reference sequence) yields DFQATT for CDR1 and SNEGSKA for CDR2. TCRdb records Illumina HiSeq 1500 as the sequencer. Using fastp trimming at Q25 and MiXCR clonotype assembly, TCRdb reanalyzed the public sequencing data and kept in-frame beta chains. Entries are consolidated by CDR3 protein sequence, retaining the most common genes and DNA. In all, the sample holds fewer than 350,000 distinct CDR3 sequences, and 17% of those were seen once. Jointly, the top ten make up around 12% of the sample. This clonotype was seen once. Its antigen is unknown. The sample holds no much larger clone one base away, and base qualities are not on file. A single read makes a weak case.

This receptor chain uses TRBV20-1 and TRBJ1-4; 10 nucleotides in the junction match TRBD1. Material: PBMCs. The receptor's source is a human donor in good health (CMV status not recorded). Some clones in this sample may be carry-over from other donors' samples. CDR3 loop: CSASGQGPWLEKLFF. The nucleotide sequence reads as follows: TGCAGTGCTTCGGGACAGGGGCCCTGGCTGGAAAAACTGTTTTTT.